This T cell receptor (beta chain) was recorded in a study of cytomegalovirus exposure and HLA in healthy donors. The CDR3 spans 13 residues. The trim removed 3 bases at V and 10 bases at J, leaving 4 bases unmatched. Germline V CDR1 and CDR2: SGHVS, FNYEAQ. PCR was performed using 60 Vbeta and 13 Jbeta primers. Profiled with immunoSEQ multiplex PCR; TCRdb holds only in-frame clones, not every one. The table includes about 180,000 clones, more than 60% detected once. Points on this clone: Its target is unknown.

Overall study findings and caveats: Analyses of presence/absence relied on an assumption of roughly uniform sequencing depth across donors. For cytomegalovirus status, the classifier reportedly gave diagnoses with high specificity and sensitivity.

The clonotype comes from a man aged 18 to 29 in good health and CMV-seronegative. The specimen sequenced was PBMCs. V and J are TRBV7-6 and TRBJ1-1, with 11 positions matching TRBD1. Here the CDR3 DNA reads TGTGCCAGCAGCTTGGACAGGGGGCGCCCAGCTTTCTTT. It codes for CASSLDRGRPAFF.